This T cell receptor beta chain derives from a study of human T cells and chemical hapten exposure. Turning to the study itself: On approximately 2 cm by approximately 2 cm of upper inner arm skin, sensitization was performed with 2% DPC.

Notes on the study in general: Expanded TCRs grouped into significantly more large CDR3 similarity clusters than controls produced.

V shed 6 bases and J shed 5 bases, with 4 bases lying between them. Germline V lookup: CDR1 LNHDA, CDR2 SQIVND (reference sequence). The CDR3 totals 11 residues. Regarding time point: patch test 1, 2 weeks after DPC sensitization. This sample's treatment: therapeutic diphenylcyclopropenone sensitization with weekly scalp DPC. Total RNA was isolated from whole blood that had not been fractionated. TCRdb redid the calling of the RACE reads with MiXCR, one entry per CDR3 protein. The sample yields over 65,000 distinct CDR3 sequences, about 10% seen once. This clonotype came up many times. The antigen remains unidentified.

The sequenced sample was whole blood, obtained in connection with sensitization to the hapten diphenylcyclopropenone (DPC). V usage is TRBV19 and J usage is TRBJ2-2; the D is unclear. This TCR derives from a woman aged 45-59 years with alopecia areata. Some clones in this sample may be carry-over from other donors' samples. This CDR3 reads CASRGTGELFF. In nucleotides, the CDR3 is TGTGCCAGTAGGGGTACCGGGGAGCTGTTTTTT. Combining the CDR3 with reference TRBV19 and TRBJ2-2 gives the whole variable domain DGGITQSPKYLFRKEGQNVTLSCEQNLNHDAMYWYRQDPGQGLRLIYYSQIVNDFQKGDIAEGYSVSREKKESFPLTVTSAQKNPTAFYLCASRGTGELFFGEGSRLTVL.